These 6 T cell receptor beta chains came from one sample sequenced in a study of T cell responses to AZD1222 COVID-19 vaccine. TCRdb's copy holds only in-frame clones and misses some; the assay was immunoSEQ multiplex PCR. The table has about 120,000 clones, approximately 88% seen once. This material consisted of peripheral blood, taken on day 0 of AZD1222 vaccination. These receptors all stem from an adult in good health.

The sample holds a few counts of this clone. V gene TRBV4-1 combines with J gene TRBJ2-7; 11 bases fit TRBD2. From germline, CDR1 is MGHRA and CDR2 YSYEKL. V shed 3 bases and J 2 bases; nucleotides not matched to a gene: 6. The CDR3 is 16 residues long. The CDR3 DNA sequence: TGCGCCAGCAGCCATTCTCAGACTAGCGGGGCCTACGAGCAGTACTTC. Protein sequence: CASSHSQTSGAYEQYF.

The rearrangement links TRBV18 to TRBJ1-4; unclear D gene. The CDR3 runs to 14 residues. Trimming took off 0 bases at V and 4 bases at J, with 6 bases between the two ends. Germline CDR1 reads KGHSH; CDR2 reads LQKENI. CDR3 nucleotide sequence: TGTGCCAGCTCACCACCGGGAAATAATGAAAAACTGTTTTTT. Translation: CASSPPGNNEKLFF.

The chain joins TRBV24-1 to TRBJ1-1, with no clear D. Germline CDR1 is KGHDR and CDR2 is SFDVKD. Trimming stripped 3 bases from V and 1 base from J, with 5 bases between. The CDR3 is 13 amino acids. The CDR3 DNA follows: TGTGCCACCAGTGATGGCGCGAACACTGAAGCTTTCTTT. It translates to CATSDGANTEAFF.

The genes are TRBV4-2 and TRBJ2-1; maybe TRBD2 (6 bases). The CDR3 runs to 12 residues. Germline CDR1 is LGHNA and CDR2 is YNFKEQ. The V end lost 8 bases, the J end lost 4 bases, and 9 bases lay between the germline ends. CDR3 protein: CASRGGYNEQFF. The CDR3 DNA follows: TGTGCCAGCCGCGGAGGGTACAATGAGCAGTTCTTC.

The chain joins TRBV4-1 to TRBJ2-5, with 11 bases lining up with TRBD1. V lost 1 base and J lost 4; bases outside the gene matches: 5. The germline V gene encodes CDR1 MGHRA and CDR2 YSYEKL. The CDR3 spans 16 residues. CDR3 nucleotide sequence: TGCGCCAGCAGCCAAGCCGGGACAGGGGGGGGAGAGACCCAGTACTTC. Amino acids: CASSQAGTGGGETQYF.

This chain joins TRBV4-1 and TRBJ2-2, with D perhaps TRBD1 or TRBD2 (5 bases each). Germline V CDR1 and CDR2: MGHRA, YSYEKL. CDR3 size: 14 residues. V lost 4 bases and J 6 bases, leaving 12 bases between the germline ends. For the CDR3, the DNA is TGCGCCAGCAGCCTCCGGGACCGGCCCGGGGAGCTGTTTTTT. Translation gives CASSLRDRPGELFF.